One and the same sample provided the 3 T cell receptor beta chains below, sequenced in a study of cytomegalovirus exposure and HLA in healthy donors. The PCR ran on 60 Vbeta and 13 Jbeta primers. Only in-frame clones appear in the TCRdb table, and some are missing; sequencing was by immunoSEQ multiplex PCR. The sample shows 200,000 to 250,000 clones, about 85% of them seen only once. Sequencing used PBMCs. The receptors derive from a human donor in good health.

The chain carries TRBV7-3 and TRBJ2-1; 7 bases align to TRBD2. This CDR3 has 13 amino acids. J gave up 8 bases and V 5 bases, and 6 bases lay outside the gene matches. Germline V lookup: CDR1 SGHTA, CDR2 FQGTGA. CDR3 nucleotide sequence: TGTGCCAGCAGCGCGACTAGCAGTGATGAGCAGTTCTTC. It translates to CASSATSSDEQFF.

The chain uses TRBV5-1 and TRBJ2-2; 7 bases align to TRBD1. Trimming removed 0 bases from V and 4 bases from J; junction bases left unmatched: 6. The CDR3 runs to 16 residues. Germline V gene sequence: CDR1 SGHRS, CDR2 YFSETQ. CDR3 DNA: TGCGCCAGCAGCTTGGAACAGGGGTTTAGCACCGGGGAGCTGTTTTTT. Its translation: CASSLEQGFSTGELFF.

V and J are TRBV5-1 and TRBJ2-1; 9 bases are shared with TRBD1. With 4 bases clipped from V and 1 base from J, the junction kept 3 bases outside the gene matches. Germline assignment: CDR1 SGHRS and CDR2 YFSETQ. This CDR3 is built from 15 residues. The CDR3 spells CASSGDRGSYNEQFF. The CDR3 DNA reads as TGCGCCAGCAGCGGAGACAGGGGGTCCTACAATGAGCAGTTCTTC.